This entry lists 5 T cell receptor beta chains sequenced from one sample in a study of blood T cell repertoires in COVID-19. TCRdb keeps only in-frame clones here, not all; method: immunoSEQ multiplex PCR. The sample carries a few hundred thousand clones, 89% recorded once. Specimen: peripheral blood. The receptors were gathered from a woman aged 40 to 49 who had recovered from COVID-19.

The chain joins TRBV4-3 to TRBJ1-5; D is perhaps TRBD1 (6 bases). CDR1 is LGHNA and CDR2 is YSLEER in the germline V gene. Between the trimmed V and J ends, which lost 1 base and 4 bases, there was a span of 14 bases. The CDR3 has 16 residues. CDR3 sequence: CASSQAYRDKNQPQHF. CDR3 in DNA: TGCGCCAGCAGCCAAGCATATCGGGACAAGAATCAGCCCCAGCATTTT.

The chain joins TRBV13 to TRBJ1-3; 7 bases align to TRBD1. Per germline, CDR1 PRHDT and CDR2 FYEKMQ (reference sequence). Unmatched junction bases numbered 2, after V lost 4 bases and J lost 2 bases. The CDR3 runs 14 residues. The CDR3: CASSSGTAGNTIYF. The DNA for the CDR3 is TGTGCCAGCAGCTCCGGGACAGCTGGAAACACCATATATTTT. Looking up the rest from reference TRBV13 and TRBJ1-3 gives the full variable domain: AAGVIQSPRHLIKEKRETATLKCYPIPRHDTVYWYQQGPGQDPQFLISFYEKMQSDKGSIPDRFSAQQFSDYHSELNMSSLELGDSALYFCASSSGTAGNTIYFGEGSWLTVV.

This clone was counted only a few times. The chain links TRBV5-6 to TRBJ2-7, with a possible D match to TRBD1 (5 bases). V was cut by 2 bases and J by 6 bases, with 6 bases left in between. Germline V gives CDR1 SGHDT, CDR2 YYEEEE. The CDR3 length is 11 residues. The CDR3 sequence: CASSLGAEQYF. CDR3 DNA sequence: TGTGCCAGCAGCTTAGGGGCCGAGCAGTACTTC.

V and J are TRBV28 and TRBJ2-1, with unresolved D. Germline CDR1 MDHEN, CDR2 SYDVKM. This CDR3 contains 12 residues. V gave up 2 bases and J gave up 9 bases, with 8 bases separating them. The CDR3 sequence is CASSLPVSEQFF. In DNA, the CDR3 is TGTGCCAGCAGTTTACCTGTTTCTGAGCAGTTCTTC.

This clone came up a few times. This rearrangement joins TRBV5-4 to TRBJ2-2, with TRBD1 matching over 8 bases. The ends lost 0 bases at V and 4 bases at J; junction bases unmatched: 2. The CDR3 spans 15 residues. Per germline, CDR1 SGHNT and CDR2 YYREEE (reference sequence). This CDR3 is CASSLGQGITGELFF. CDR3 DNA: TGTGCCAGCAGCTTGGGACAGGGGATCACCGGGGAGCTGTTTTTT.